The sequence of this T cell receptor (beta chain) was determined in a study of CD8 T cells in ankylosing spondylitis. The study's findings and limits: One TCR beta motif, made up of several highly homologous variants, appeared characteristic of ankylosing spondylitis blood. Matched ankylosing spondylitis synovial fluid reportedly showed significant enrichment of disease-linked clones. Earlier literature documents some of the motif variants in reactive arthritis synovial fluid and blood.

The CDR3 contains 15 residues. Germline trimming cut 6 bases from V and 5 bases from J; bases unmatched to any gene: 8. Germline values: CDR1 MNHEY, CDR2 SMNVEV (reference sequence). Using quantitative 5'-RACE with molecular barcodes, the authors made TCR beta libraries. One entry per CDR3 protein results from TCRdb running MiXCR on the 5' RACE reads. Among under 250,000 distinct CDR3 sequences listed, approximately 7.3% were seen once. Concerning this clonotype: Its matching antigen is unknown.

The clonotype was recovered from a male donor with ankylosing spondylitis. Material: blood, either unsorted or a sorted T cell fraction (not recorded which). The chain is built from TRBV27 and TRBJ2-7; 12 nucleotides line up with TRBD1. This chain's CDR3 is CASRTGTGGVDEQYF. CDR3 in DNA: TGTGCCAGCAGAACCGGGACAGGGGGCGTGGACGAGCAGTACTTC.